This passage covers 18 T cell receptor beta chains from one sample sequenced in a study of blood T cell repertoires in COVID-19. Clones were read by immunoSEQ multiplex PCR, and TCRdb kept only the in-frame ones, dropping some. The sample shows around 140,000 clones, 75% to 85% of them seen only once. Input material: peripheral blood. These receptors were obtained from a man aged 55 to 70 with active or convalescent COVID-19.

V usage is TRBV11-3 and J usage is TRBJ1-3; a possible D gene is TRBD1 (6 bases). The CDR3 has 15 amino acids. Trimming removed 0 bases from V and 2 bases from J, with 8 bases in between. Germline V gives CDR1 SGHNT, CDR2 YENEEA. The CDR3 sequence is CASSLDRGTGNTIYF. The DNA for the CDR3 is TGTGCCAGCAGCTTAGACAGGGGAACTGGAAACACCATATATTTT.

V is TRBV5-1 and J is TRBJ1-4; TRBD1 matches at 9 bases. The germline CDR1 and CDR2 sequences are SGHRS and YFSETQ. V was clipped by 4 bases and J by 0 bases; unmatched bases: 7. This CDR3 is 17 amino acids long. DNA for the CDR3: TGCGCCAGCAGCCGGACAGGGGCTTTGGCAACTAATGAAAAACTGTTTTTT. Translated, it gives CASSRTGALATNEKLFF.

The V call is TRBV18, the J call TRBJ1-1; TRBD1 matches at 7 bases. Germline assignment: CDR1 KGHSH and CDR2 LQKENI. The CDR3 is made up of 17 amino acids. The J segment lost 1 base and the V segment lost 2 bases, leaving 10 bases of the junction unmatched. The CDR3 DNA reads as TGTGCCAGCTCACCATACACTAGGAACAGGGGGAACACTGAAGCTTTCTTT. It codes for CASSPYTRNRGNTEAFF.

This chain joins TRBV4-3 and TRBJ1-2; no reliable D call. Germline CDR1 and CDR2: LGHNA and YSLEER. Trimming took 0 bases from V and 2 from J, leaving 13 bases between them. The CDR3 loop spans 16 amino acids. The chain's CDR3 is CASSQDLARQNYGYTF. CDR3 DNA: TGCGCCAGCAGCCAAGATCTAGCCAGGCAAAACTATGGCTACACCTTC.

This chain uses TRBV5-1 with TRBJ2-1, with TRBD2 matching 9 bases. V lost 3 bases, J lost 2 bases, and 15 bases stayed unmatched. Germline V gene lookup returns CDR1 SGHRS and CDR2 YFSETQ. The CDR3 covers 19 residues. The DNA of the CDR3 is TGCGCCAGCAGCTCTCAGGGACTAGCTCTCACCGGGCCCTACAATGAGCAGTTCTTC. It is translated as CASSSQGLALTGPYNEQFF.

V gene TRBV4-3 combines with J gene TRBJ2-2; 10 bases are shared with TRBD2. Losses at the gene ends were 0 bases for V and 6 bases for J; bases not matched to a gene: 10. The CDR3 loop spans 18 amino acids. Germline-derived CDR1 and CDR2 are LGHNA and YSLEER. The CDR3 region is CASSQEASGRALAGELFF. The CDR3 DNA is TGCGCCAGCAGCCAAGAAGCCAGCGGGAGGGCCCTCGCCGGGGAGCTGTTTTTT.

The J gene is TRBJ1-1, the V gene TRBV11-2; D is unclear. The V end was cut by 1 base, the J end by 5 bases, with 8 bases between. The germline V gene encodes CDR1 SGHAT and CDR2 FQNNGV. The CDR3 length is 13 residues. The CDR3 reads CASSLGPGTEAFF. CDR3 coding DNA: TGTGCCAGCAGCTTAGGACCGGGGACTGAAGCTTTCTTT. The whole variable domain, remainder taken from reference TRBV11-2 and TRBJ1-1, is EAGVAQSPRYKIIEKRQSVAFWCNPISGHATLYWYQQILGQGPKLLIQFQNNGVVDDSQLPKDRFSAERLKGVDSTLKIQPAKLEDSAVYLCASSLGPGTEAFFGQGTRLTVV.

The chain carries TRBV7-2 and TRBJ2-2; the D is unclear. The CDR3 sequence is 12 residues long. Germline loops: CDR1 SGHTA, CDR2 FQGNSA. The germline V and J ends were trimmed by 3 bases and 7 bases, with 6 bases remaining between them. The CDR3, as DNA: TGTGCCAGCAGCTTTCTAGTCGGGGAGCTGTTTTTT. Amino acid sequence: CASSFLVGELFF. The variable domain in full, with the rest retrieved from reference TRBV7-2 and TRBJ2-2, is GAGVSQSPSNKVTEKGKDVELRCDPISGHTALYWYRQSLGQGLEFLIYFQGNSAPDKSGLPSDRFSAERTGGSVSTLTIQRTQQEDSAVYLCASSFLVGELFFGEGSRLTVL.

This clone appeared once. This chain links TRBV5-1 with TRBJ2-1; 12 positions match TRBD2. V trimming: 0 bases; J trimming: 4 bases; junction bases outside the gene matches: 5. The CDR3 sequence is 17 residues long. Germline V gives CDR1 SGHRS, CDR2 YFSETQ. The CDR3 sequence is CASSLGITSGGYNEQFF. DNA for the CDR3: TGCGCCAGCAGCTTGGGGATTACTAGCGGGGGGTACAATGAGCAGTTCTTC.

The chain has TRBV9 and TRBJ1-2; TRBD1 aligns across 11 bases. The CDR3 is 17 amino acids. Germline V lookup: CDR1 SGDLS, CDR2 YYNGEE. The V and J ends lost 1 base and 0 bases, in that order; junction bases with no gene match: 5. Written as DNA, the CDR3 is TGTGCCAGCAGCGTATTCGGGACAGGGGGATCTAACTATGGCTACACCTTC. Residues: CASSVFGTGGSNYGYTF.

J is TRBJ1-2 and V is TRBV12-3 or TRBV12-4, with TRBD1 as a possible D gene (5 bases). The CDR3 consists of 13 residues. Deletions cut 5 bases from V and 3 bases from J, with 10 bases between. The CDR3: CASSPAGDYGYTF. Here the CDR3 DNA reads TGTGCCAGCAGTCCTGCGGGGGACTATGGCTACACCTTC.

This chain connects TRBV5-6 to TRBJ1-5; D remains unclear. Germline assignment: CDR1 SGHDT and CDR2 YYEEEE. Trimming shortened V by 2 bases and J by 0 bases, and 6 bases separated the two germline ends. The CDR3 has 14 residues. For the CDR3, the DNA is TGTGCCAGCAGCTTTAGTAATAGCAATCAGCCCCAGCATTTT. This translates into CASSFSNSNQPQHF.

V usage is TRBV27 and J usage is TRBJ2-7, with 9 bases fitting TRBD1. The CDR3 consists of 14 residues. V shed 10 bases, J shed 2 bases, and the junction held 9 bases outside the gene matches. The germline V gene encodes CDR1 MNHEY and CDR2 SMNVEV (reference sequence). This chain's CDR3 is CATSLWTGAYEQYF. The CDR3 coding sequence is TGTGCCACTTCTTTATGGACAGGGGCCTACGAGCAGTACTTC.

V is TRBV18 and J is TRBJ2-5; TRBD1 is a possible D gene (6 bases). CDR1 is KGHSH, CDR2 LQKENI, per germline. The CDR3 contains 13 residues. Trimming left V 3 bases short and J 5 bases short, with 10 bases between. The CDR3 reads CASSPQGMETQYF. The CDR3 DNA reads as TGTGCCAGCTCACCTCAGGGGATGGAGACCCAGTACTTC.

The chain combines TRBV27 with TRBJ1-1, with TRBD1 as a possible D gene (6 bases). V dropped 4 bases and J dropped 5 bases, with 20 bases sitting between them. The CDR3 is made up of 16 amino acids. CDR1 is MNHEY and CDR2 is SMNVEV in the germline V gene (reference sequence). In DNA form, the CDR3 reads TGTGCCAGCAGTTGGGACGGGACACAGTATGTTACTGAAGCTTTCTTT. Its protein product is CASSWDGTQYVTEAFF.

The J gene is TRBJ1-5, the V gene TRBV4-2; D might be TRBD1 (5 bases). The V end lost 0 bases, the J end lost 0 bases, and 9 bases lay between the germline ends. CDR1 is LGHNA and CDR2 is YNFKEQ in the germline V gene. The CDR3 covers 16 residues. The CDR3 sequence is CASSQDRGVSNQPQHF. The CDR3 DNA reads TGTGCCAGCAGCCAAGATCGGGGGGTTAGCAATCAGCCCCAGCATTTT.

The V and J genes are TRBV19 and TRBJ1-3, with D possibly TRBD1 on 5 matching bases. The ends were cut back, 5 bases at V and 1 base at J, with 12 bases in the middle. The germline CDR1 and CDR2 sequences are LNHDA and SQIVND (reference sequence). This CDR3 has 15 amino acids. CDR3: CASSSDSPSGNTIYF. CDR3 nucleotides: TGTGCCAGTAGTTCAGACAGTCCTTCTGGAAACACCATATATTTT.

The V gene is TRBV7-2, the J gene TRBJ1-5; no clear D. CDR1 and CDR2 from the germline V gene are SGHTA and FQGNSA. V dropped 4 bases and J dropped 3 bases, with 10 bases sitting between them. This CDR3 is 14 amino acids long. The chain's CDR3 is CASSYTDSNQPQHF. The DNA of the CDR3 is TGTGCCAGCAGCTATACAGATTCCAATCAGCCCCAGCATTTT.